Shown below are 13 T cell receptor beta chains from a single sample sequenced in a study of STAT3 mutations in large granular lymphocyte leukemia. The repertoire was sequenced with immunoSEQ multiplex PCR; TCRdb's copy has only in-frame clones and lacks some. The data contain about 13,000 clones, roughly 85% of them singletons. These receptors' targets are unknown. Study-level results: At least one immunodominant TCR beta clonotype appeared in every T-cell large granular lymphocyte leukemia patient.

Sequencing was performed on PBMCs. All receptors come from a human donor with T large granular lymphocyte leukemia. Some clones in this sample may be carry-over from other donors' samples.

The rearrangement links TRBV19 to TRBJ1-5, with 10 bases identical to TRBD1. Germline V gives CDR1 LNHDA, CDR2 SQIVND (reference sequence). The CDR3 is made up of 14 amino acids. J was trimmed by 4 bases and V by 10 bases; bases with no gene match: 7. The CDR3, as DNA: TGTGCCACCCAGCGGGACAGGGGAAATCAGCCCCAGCATTTT. As protein: CATQRDRGNQPQHF.

This chain connects TRBV7-6 to TRBJ1-3; 8 nucleotides agree with TRBD1. Germline CDR1 and CDR2: SGHVS and FNYEAQ. The CDR3 has 14 residues. Germline trimming cut 2 bases from V and 3 bases from J; bases unmatched to any gene: 0. CDR3 region: CASSLTGGGNTIYF. The CDR3 DNA is TGTGCCAGCAGCTTAACAGGGGGTGGAAACACCATATATTTT.

The CDR3 sequence: CASSLRGGSYEQYV. Written as DNA, the CDR3 is TGTGCCAGCAGTCTGAGGGGCGGCTCCTACGAGCAGTACGTC. The chain uses TRBV6-1 and TRBJ2-7, with D possibly called TRBD1 or TRBD2 (5 bases each). With 5 bases removed from V and 0 bases from J, the gap between germline ends came to 11 bases. Germline lookup yields CDR1 MNHNS and CDR2 SASEGT. The CDR3 is made up of 14 amino acids.

The rearrangement uses TRBV11-2 and TRBJ2-5; D perhaps matches TRBD1 (5 bases). There are 16 residues in the CDR3. CDR1 is SGHAT, CDR2 FQNNGV, per germline. V shed 0 bases and J shed 5 bases, with 16 bases lying between them. Here the CDR3 reads CASSLDLGQGSETQYF. DNA of the CDR3: TGTGCCAGCAGCTTAGATTTGGGCCAGGGTTCGGAGACCCAGTACTTC.

In DNA, the CDR3 is TGTGCCATCAGTGAAGGGGCCCAAGAGACCCAGTACTTC. Its protein product is CAISEGAQETQYF. The chain carries TRBV10-3 and TRBJ2-5; D perhaps matches TRBD1 (5 bases). V lost 3 bases and J 1 base, leaving 6 bases between the germline ends. CDR1 ENHRY and CDR2 SYGVKD come from the germline V gene. The length of the CDR3 is 13 residues.

J is TRBJ2-1 and V is TRBV11-2; D is unresolved. Germline V gene sequence: CDR1 SGHAT, CDR2 FQNNGV. CDR3 length: 15 residues. Deletions cut 0 bases from V and 0 bases from J, with 6 bases between. In DNA, the CDR3 is TGTGCCAGCAGCTTAGAGGGAAACTCCTACAATGAGCAGTTCTTC. Encoded protein: CASSLEGNSYNEQFF.

V usage is TRBV4-2 and J usage is TRBJ2-7, with 7 bases fitting TRBD1. The length of the CDR3 is 13 residues. Germline-derived CDR1 and CDR2 are LGHNA and YNFKEQ. Germline trimming cut 3 bases from V and 6 bases from J; bases unmatched to any gene: 5. The CDR3 loop reads CASSHRQGSEQYF. CDR3 DNA sequence: TGTGCCAGCAGCCACCGACAGGGTAGCGAGCAGTACTTC.

The chain links TRBV15 to TRBJ2-1, with D tentatively TRBD2 (6 bases). Germline V gene data show CDR1 as LNHNV and CDR2 as YYDKDF (reference sequence). Trimming pared 1 base from V and 9 bases from J, leaving 13 bases between. The CDR3 contains 14 residues. CDR3 coding DNA: TGTGCCACCAGCAGAGGGTCTAGCGAGGGTGAGCAGTTCTTC. It yields the protein CATSRGSSEGEQFF.

The V gene is TRBV19, the J gene TRBJ2-7, with 7 positions matching TRBD1. In germline, CDR1 is LNHDA, CDR2 SQIVND (reference sequence). V was clipped by 4 bases and J by 0 bases; unmatched bases: 6. CDR3 size: 15 residues. CDR3 sequence (DNA): TGTGCCAGTAGTACAACAGGGGCTAGCTCCTACGAGCAGTACTTC. Translating gives CASSTTGASSYEQYF.

The J gene is TRBJ2-5, the V gene TRBV15; 8 bases fit TRBD1. With V trimmed by 0 bases and J by 2 bases, 2 bases remained unmatched. There are 15 residues in the CDR3. Germline-derived CDR1 and CDR2 are LNHNV and YYDKDF (reference sequence). This chain's CDR3 is CATSREGQEQETQYF. The CDR3 DNA reads as TGTGCCACCAGCAGAGAGGGACAGGAGCAAGAGACCCAGTACTTC.

The V and J genes are TRBV5-1 and TRBJ2-7, with a possible D match to TRBD2 (6 bases). Trimming cost V 4 bases and J 6 bases, with 14 bases left between them. Germline V CDR1 and CDR2: SGHRS, YFSETQ. The CDR3 extends over 13 amino acids. Here the CDR3 reads CASSSGSGTEQYF. DNA of the CDR3: TGCGCCAGCAGCAGCGGGTCTGGCACCGAGCAGTACTTC.

V is TRBV4-1 and J is TRBJ2-7; maybe TRBD1 (5 bases). CDR3 size: 15 residues. Germline-derived CDR1 and CDR2 are MGHRA and YSYEKL. The germline V and J ends were trimmed by 5 bases and 2 bases, with 16 bases remaining between them. In DNA form, the CDR3 reads TGCGCCAGCAGCGAAGGGGATGGAACGCCCTACGAGCAGTACTTC. Translation: CASSEGDGTPYEQYF.

The chain couples TRBV10-3 to TRBJ1-5, with TRBD1 identical over 10 bases. There are 15 residues in the CDR3. The J segment lost 6 bases and the V segment lost 5 bases, leaving 7 bases of the junction unmatched. Germline V gene sequence: CDR1 ENHRY, CDR2 SYGVKD. The CDR3 DNA sequence: TGTGCCATCAGTCCGGGACAGGGGTTCGGTCAGCCCCAGCATTTT. It encodes CAISPGQGFGQPQHF.